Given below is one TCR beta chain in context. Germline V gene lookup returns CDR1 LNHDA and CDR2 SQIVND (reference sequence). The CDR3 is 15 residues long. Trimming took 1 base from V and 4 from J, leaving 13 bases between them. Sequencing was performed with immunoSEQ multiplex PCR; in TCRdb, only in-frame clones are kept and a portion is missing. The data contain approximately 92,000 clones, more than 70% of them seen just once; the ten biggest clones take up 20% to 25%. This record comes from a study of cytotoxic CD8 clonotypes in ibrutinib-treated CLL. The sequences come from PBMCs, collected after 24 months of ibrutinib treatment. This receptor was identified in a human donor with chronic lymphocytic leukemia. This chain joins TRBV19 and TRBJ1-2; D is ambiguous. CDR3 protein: CASSIGAGIVYGYTF. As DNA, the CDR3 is TGTGCCAGTAGTATAGGCGCGGGTATCGTCTATGGCTACACCTTC.